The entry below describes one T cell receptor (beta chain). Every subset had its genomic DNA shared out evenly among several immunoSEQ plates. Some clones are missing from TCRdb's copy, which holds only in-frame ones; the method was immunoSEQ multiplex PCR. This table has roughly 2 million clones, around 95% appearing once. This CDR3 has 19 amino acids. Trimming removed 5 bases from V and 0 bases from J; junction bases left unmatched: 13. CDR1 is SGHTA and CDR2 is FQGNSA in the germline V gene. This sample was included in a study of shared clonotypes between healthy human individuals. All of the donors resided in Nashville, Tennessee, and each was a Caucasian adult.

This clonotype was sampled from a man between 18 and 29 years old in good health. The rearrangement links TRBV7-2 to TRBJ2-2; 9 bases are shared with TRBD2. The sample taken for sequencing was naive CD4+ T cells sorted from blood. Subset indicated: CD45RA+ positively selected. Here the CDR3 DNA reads TGTGCCAGCAGCCGACCATTCCGACTAGCGGACACGAACACCGGGGAGCTGTTTTTT. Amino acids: CASSRPFRLADTNTGELFF.